These 29 T cell receptor beta chains share one sample of origin, sequenced in a study of blood T cell repertoires in COVID-19 (dated by TCRdb to 2018 to 2021). Libraries were constructed by the immunoSEQ multiplex PCR assay. TCRdb took over this immuneACCESS table, retaining in-frame rearrangements with V and J assigned. Such tables are incomplete; in checked studies, under half of the missing clones stem from an unresolved V gene, and the remainder is unexplained. Counted in this sample were around 200,000 clones; around 75% of them appeared once. Together, the top ten hold less than 7% of the sample. The sample taken for sequencing was peripheral blood. The receptors were sampled from a woman in her thirties or forties with COVID-19, enrolled during active disease.

The chain is built from TRBV19 and TRBJ1-2; no clear D gene. The V and J ends lost 7 bases and 0 bases respectively, with 15 bases between them. The CDR3 totals 15 residues. Looked up from germline, CDR1 is LNHDA and CDR2 is SQIVND (reference sequence). CDR3 nucleotides: TGTGCCAGTACTCCGACAACCCCAACTAACTATGGCTACACCTTC. Its translation is CASTPTTPTNYGYTF.

The chain is built from TRBV15 and TRBJ2-1; possibly TRBD2 for D (6 bases). V gave up 3 bases and J gave up 0 bases, with 15 bases separating them. The germline V gene has CDR1 LNHNV and CDR2 YYDKDF (reference sequence). The CDR3 has 17 residues. The CDR3: CATSRGQTGGSYNEQFF. CDR3 in DNA: TGTGCCACCAGCAGGGGTCAGACCGGGGGCTCCTACAATGAGCAGTTCTTC.

The CDR3 spells CASSRGGDYNEQFF. DNA of the CDR3: TGCGCCAGCAGCCGGGGCGGGGACTACAATGAGCAGTTCTTC. The V and J genes are TRBV5-1 and TRBJ2-1, with D perhaps matching TRBD2 (6 bases). The V gene's germline CDR1 is SGHRS and CDR2 YFSETQ. The CDR3 is 14 amino acids. The germline V and J ends were trimmed by 4 bases and 3 bases, with 11 bases remaining between them.

The chain carries TRBV9 and TRBJ1-1, with no clear D. The V gene lost 0 bases and the J gene lost 3 bases, with 6 bases spanning the gap. CDR3 length: 13 residues. Germline lookup yields CDR1 SGDLS and CDR2 YYNGEE. The CDR3 spells CASSVAIDTEAFF. Here the CDR3 DNA reads TGTGCCAGCAGCGTAGCGATAGACACTGAAGCTTTCTTT. Filled out from reference TRBV9 and TRBJ1-1, the complete variable domain reads DSGVTQTPKHLITATGQRVTLRCSPRSGDLSVYWYQQSLDQGLQFLIQYYNGEERAKGNILERFSAQQFPDLHSELNLSSLELGDSALYFCASSVAIDTEAFFGQGTRLTVV.

The V and J genes are TRBV12-3 or TRBV12-4 and TRBJ2-1, with a possible D match to TRBD2 (7 bases). This CDR3 contains 13 residues. V shed 3 bases and J shed 9 bases, with 12 bases lying between them. This CDR3 is CASSFPGGAEQFF. CDR3 coding DNA: TGTGCCAGCAGTTTCCCGGGGGGCGCTGAGCAGTTCTTC.

The chain joins TRBV5-4 to TRBJ1-6; weak D call: TRBD1 (5 bases). V was pared by 1 base and J by 10 bases, with 15 bases between. The CDR3 sequence is 15 residues long. Germline lookup yields CDR1 SGHNT and CDR2 YYREEE (reference sequence). The CDR3 spells CASSLMGGRRSPLHF. The CDR3 bases are TGTGCCAGCAGCTTGATGGGGGGGAGAAGGTCACCCCTCCACTTT.

The chain has TRBV30 and TRBJ1-2; TRBD1 agrees at 8 bases. CDR1 and CDR2 from the germline V gene are GTSNPN and SVGIG (reference sequence). The CDR3 length is 17 residues. V was pared by 0 bases and J by 4 bases, with 13 bases of the junction left unmatched. In DNA, the CDR3 is TGTGCCTGGAGTGTACTCACCGGGACAGGAACCATCTATGGCTACACCTTC. This translates into CAWSVLTGTGTIYGYTF. Looking up the rest from reference TRBV30 and TRBJ1-2 gives the full variable domain: SQTIHQWPATLVQPVGSPLSLECTVEGTSNPNLYWYRQAAGRGLQLLFYSVGIGQISSEVPQNLSASRPQDRQFILSSKKLLLSDSGFYLCAWSVLTGTGTIYGYTFGSGTRLTVV.

Only a few counts were recorded for this clone. V usage is TRBV12-3 or TRBV12-4 and J usage is TRBJ2-1, with 10 bases lining up with TRBD2. V lost 5 bases to trimming and J lost 15 bases; unmatched junction nucleotides: 7. The CDR3 loop spans 12 amino acids. In DNA, the CDR3 is TGTGCCAGCAGTCCCGTACTAGCGGGATTGTTCTTC. Its protein is CASSPVLAGLFF.

The sample holds many counts of this clone. The J gene is TRBJ2-2, the V gene TRBV5-8; 8 bases are a match to TRBD2. There are 15 residues in the CDR3. Trimming cost V 2 bases and J 5 bases; bases outside gene matches: 5. Germline V gene lookup returns CDR1 SGHTS and CDR2 YDEGEE. CDR3 sequence: CASSLAGVKTGELFF. The CDR3, as DNA: TGTGCCAGCAGCTTAGCGGGAGTAAAAACCGGGGAGCTGTTTTTT.

V and J are TRBV4-3 and TRBJ1-6, with D possibly matching TRBD1 (6 bases). Germline assignment: CDR1 LGHNA and CDR2 YSLEER. CDR3 length equals 16 residues. V was cut by 5 bases and J by 7 bases, with 18 bases left in between. CDR3 loop: CASSSEGVGANSPLHF. The CDR3 bases are TGCGCCAGCAGCTCCGAGGGGGTCGGAGCGAATTCACCCCTCCACTTT.

The chain recombines TRBV27 with TRBJ2-3; 13 bases line up with TRBD2. Per germline, CDR1 MNHEY and CDR2 SMNVEV (reference sequence). J gave up 0 bases and V 4 bases, and 10 bases lay outside the gene matches. The CDR3 sequence is 19 residues long. The CDR3 bases are TGTGCCAGCAGTTCCATTTTAGAGACTAGCGGGAGGAGCACAGATACGCAGTATTTT. It codes for CASSSILETSGRSTDTQYF.

The rearrangement links TRBV3-1 (or the pseudogene TRBV3-2) to TRBJ2-1; 9 nucleotides match TRBD2. V was pared by 2 bases and J by 8 bases, with 7 bases of the junction left unmatched. Germline CDR1 reads LGHDT; CDR2 reads YNNKEL (reference sequence). The CDR3 loop spans 15 amino acids. In DNA form, the CDR3 reads TGTGCCAGCAGCCAATCTAGCGGGGTATACCATGAGCAGTTCTTC. Amino acid sequence: CASSQSSGVYHEQFF.

The chain links TRBV7-2 to TRBJ2-3; D is perhaps TRBD1 (6 bases). The germline V and J ends were trimmed by 5 bases and 0 bases, with 9 bases remaining between them. Germline V gene data show CDR1 as SGHTA and CDR2 as FQGNSA. The CDR3 is 14 residues long. CDR3 sequence reads: CASSPQGSTDTQYF. The CDR3 coding sequence is TGTGCCAGCAGCCCGCAGGGGAGCACAGATACGCAGTATTTT.

The J gene is TRBJ2-2, the V gene TRBV5-6; possibly TRBD1 for D (5 bases). The CDR3 is 12 residues long. Looked up from germline, CDR1 is SGHDT and CDR2 is YYEEEE. The V gene lost 4 bases and the J gene lost 6 bases, with 7 bases spanning the gap. CDR3 DNA sequence: TGTGCCAGCAGCCCCAGGGCCGGGGAGCTGTTTTTT. It codes for CASSPRAGELFF. Looking up the rest from reference TRBV5-6 and TRBJ2-2 gives the full variable domain: DAGVTQSPTHLIKTRGQQVTLRCSPKSGHDTVSWYQQALGQGPQFIFQYYEEEERQRGNFPDRFSGHQFPNYSSELNVNALLLGDSALYLCASSPRAGELFFGEGSRLTVL.

The V gene is TRBV2, the J gene TRBJ1-6, with a possible D match to TRBD1 (5 bases). Trimming removed 4 bases at V and 6 bases at J, with 16 bases between. This CDR3 region has 16 residues. Germline V gene data show CDR1 as SNHLY and CDR2 as FYNNEI. In DNA form, the CDR3 reads TGTGCCAGCAGTGGGTCGGGGGGGTGGAGTAATTCACCCCTCCACTTT. Protein product: CASSGSGGWSNSPLHF.

This clone was observed once. The gene calls are TRBV3-1 (or the pseudogene TRBV3-2) and TRBJ2-7, with D tentatively TRBD1 (5 bases). Trimming pared 6 bases from V and 0 bases from J, leaving 9 bases between. Per germline, CDR1 LGHDT and CDR2 YNNKEL (reference sequence). The CDR3 totals 13 residues. CDR3 DNA: TGTGCCAGCAGTCGGCAGGGCTCCTACGAGCAGTACTTC. It translates to CASSRQGSYEQYF.

This chain connects TRBV7-2 to TRBJ1-2; D possibly corresponds to TRBD1 (6 bases). This CDR3 is 13 amino acids long. Trimming took 3 bases from V and 8 from J, leaving 13 bases between them. Germline values: CDR1 SGHTA, CDR2 FQGNSA. The CDR3 DNA sequence: TGTGCCAGCAGCTTCCAGGGGACGGGGGGCTACACCTTC. The encoded protein is CASSFQGTGGYTF. Variable domain in full (rest from reference TRBV7-2 and TRBJ1-2): GAGVSQSPSNKVTEKGKDVELRCDPISGHTALYWYRQSLGQGLEFLIYFQGNSAPDKSGLPSDRFSAERTGGSVSTLTIQRTQQEDSAVYLCASSFQGTGGYTFGSGTRLTVV.

The chain carries TRBV2 and TRBJ1-4, with D maybe TRBD1 (5 bases). Germline V gives CDR1 SNHLY, CDR2 FYNNEI. Trimming took 5 bases from V and 8 from J, leaving 9 bases between them. CDR3 length: 12 residues. The CDR3 loop is CASSSDREKLFF. The DNA for the CDR3 is TGTGCCAGCAGTTCCGACAGAGAAAAACTGTTTTTT.

The sample holds one count of this clone. V and J are TRBV30 and TRBJ2-5; tentative D call: TRBD1 (5 bases). The CDR3 contains 15 residues. V lost 1 base to trimming and J lost 4 bases, with 16 bases between them. CDR1 is GTSNPN and CDR2 is SVGIG in the germline V gene (reference sequence). In DNA, the CDR3 is TGTGCCTGGAGTGGAAGGGCAGGGAAGTTAGAGACCCAGTACTTC. Protein: CAWSGRAGKLETQYF.

The rearrangement links TRBV6-5 to TRBJ2-5, with 10 bases aligning to TRBD2. The ends lost 5 bases at V and 0 bases at J; junction bases unmatched: 3. In germline, CDR1 is MNHEY, CDR2 SVGAGI. The CDR3 contains 15 residues. CDR3 coding DNA: TGTGCCAGCAGTATAGCGGGAGGTGACCAAGAGACCCAGTACTTC. Protein sequence: CASSIAGGDQETQYF.

V usage is TRBV7-9 and J usage is TRBJ2-3; a possible D gene is TRBD2 (5 bases). Germline V gene sequence: CDR1 SEHNR, CDR2 FQNEAQ (reference sequence). The CDR3 spans 14 residues. Trimming took off 3 bases at V and 3 bases at J, with 10 bases between the two ends. The CDR3 here is CASSFGGGTDTQYF. The CDR3 nucleotides are TGTGCCAGCAGCTTCGGAGGTGGGACAGATACGCAGTATTTT.

Comments on this clone: This sample includes further DNA sequences coding for the same CDR3. V gene TRBV3-1 (or the pseudogene TRBV3-2) combines with J gene TRBJ2-7; TRBD2 matches 7 bases. The length of the CDR3 is 14 residues. Germline CDR1 LGHDT, CDR2 YNNKEL (reference sequence). With V trimmed by 1 base and J by 3 bases, 3 bases remained unmatched. CDR3 loop: CASSQGTRVYEQYF. The CDR3 DNA sequence: TGTGCCAGCAGCCAAGGGACTAGAGTCTACGAGCAGTACTTC.

This clone was recorded only once. The V call is TRBV5-3, the J call TRBJ2-7; TRBD1 aligns across 9 bases. TRBV5-3 is identified as an open reading frame with a role that is uncertain. V lost 4 bases and J lost 3; bases outside the gene matches: 11. The CDR3 covers 16 residues. CDR3 amino acids: CARSPGQGYRCYEQYF. The CDR3 bases are TGTGCCAGAAGCCCGGGACAGGGTTATCGTTGCTACGAGCAGTACTTC.

The rearrangement links TRBV2 to TRBJ2-1; 15 nucleotides agree with TRBD2. V shed 7 bases, J shed 11 bases, and the junction held 6 bases outside the gene matches. This CDR3 is built from 14 residues. Germline V gene data show CDR1 as SNHLY and CDR2 as FYNNEI. The CDR3 nucleotides are TGTGCCAGCATCCTAGGGACTAGCGGGGGGAAGCAGTTCTTC. It is translated as CASILGTSGGKQFF. Supplemented by reference TRBV2 and TRBJ2-1, the full variable domain reads EPEVTQTPSHQVTQMGQEVILRCVPISNHLYFYWYRQILGQKVEFLVSFYNNEISEKSEIFDDQFSVERPDGSNFTLKIRSTKLEDSAMYFCASILGTSGGKQFFGPGTRLTVL.

The chain employs TRBV4-1 and TRBJ2-7; possible D gene TRBD2, 6 bases. Trimming took off 3 bases at V and 0 bases at J, with 15 bases between the two ends. CDR1 is MGHRA and CDR2 is YSYEKL in the germline V gene. The CDR3 runs to 16 residues. CDR3 protein: CASSHPRGAFSYEQYF. The CDR3 nucleotides are TGCGCCAGCAGCCATCCGCGGGGAGCTTTCTCCTACGAGCAGTACTTC.

This clone has just one count. The rearrangement links TRBV11-2 to TRBJ1-2, with D possibly matching TRBD1 (6 bases). The CDR3 runs to 15 residues. V dropped 2 bases and J dropped 5 bases, with 15 bases sitting between them. Germline assignment: CDR1 SGHAT and CDR2 FQNNGV. This chain's CDR3 is CASSLSSGEGYGYTF. CDR3 nucleotides: TGTGCCAGCAGCTTAAGCTCAGGGGAAGGGTATGGCTACACCTTC.

This chain uses TRBV5-4 with TRBJ2-7; D may be TRBD1 (6 bases). CDR3 length equals 17 residues. Germline V gene sequence: CDR1 SGHNT, CDR2 YYREEE (reference sequence). V gave up 0 bases and J gave up 3 bases, with 19 bases separating them. CDR3 bases: TGTGCCAGCAGCTTGGGGGCCGGGGCAGGGGCCAACTACGAGCAGTACTTC. It specifies CASSLGAGAGANYEQYF.

This chain joins TRBV4-3 and TRBJ2-3, with a tentative D call TRBD2 (6 bases). Looked up from germline, CDR1 is LGHNA and CDR2 is YSLEER. V lost 1 base, J lost 2 bases, and 7 bases lay in between. CDR3 length: 14 amino acids. DNA of the CDR3: TGCGCCAGCAGCCAAGTAGCGGCCACAGATACGCAGTATTTT. Protein sequence: CASSQVAATDTQYF.

This clone was observed a few times. This sequence joins TRBV5-6 and TRBJ2-7; D is uncertain. Germline V gives CDR1 SGHDT, CDR2 YYEEEE. Trimming took off 2 bases at V and 2 bases at J, with 8 bases between the two ends. The CDR3 is 13 amino acids. As DNA, the CDR3 is TGTGCCAGCAGCTTACAATCTCCCTACGAGCAGTACTTC. Amino acids: CASSLQSPYEQYF.